This T cell receptor beta chain is from a study of response to subunit inactivated influenza vaccine (dated 2018 in TCRdb). In terms of the full investigation: The study used deep quantitative T cell receptor repertoire profiling to track responses to a trivalent subunit inactivated influenza vaccine. The research as a whole found: According to the authors, only a limited number of new T cells may be recruited by each seasonal influenza vaccination.

This clonotype was counted only a few times. Its antigen is unknown. It has no much larger one-base neighbor in the sample; base qualities were not kept. Receptor amplification or capture employed RT-PCR. Sequencer: Illumina HiSeq 2500. TCRdb's own reprocessing of the public reads used fastp at Q25 and MiXCR and kept productive beta chains. CDR3 protein sequences are deduplicated, and each keeps its most common genes and DNA. This sample comprises about 570,000 distinct CDR3 sequences, approximately 10% of them detected only once. Of the sample, approximately 11% falls within the top ten clones. A further study also used this sample, focusing on T cells expressing NK-cell markers. That second report states: TCR beta cDNA libraries were made by 5'RACE template switching that added a universal primer site and unique molecular identifiers. Seven or eight donors provided sorted CD3+CD56+NKG2C+, CD3+CD56+NKG2C- and CD3+CD56-NKG2C+ T-cell subsets, whose TCR beta-chain repertoires were profiled. Among the eight sequenced donors, only one was HCMV-seronegative, while the other seven were HCMV-seropositive. In several experiments an anti-gammadeltaTCR antibody was added to restrict sorting to alphabetaTCR-expressing T cells. In roughly six donors, the dominant CD3+CD56+NKG2C+ clonotypes ranked among the top 10 CD8+ clonotypes, making up roughly 1.0-7.5% of CD8+ T cells. Those dominant clonotypes were again the most abundant among CD3+CD56-NKG2C+ cells in a handful of donors, at about 28.3-65%. Whether the expanded NKG2C-expressing T cell clones were specific for HCMV antigens was left unclear. The study sequenced eight donors, all healthy volunteers chosen at random: three men and five women. To determine HCMV serostatus, a commercial ELISA kit was used to detect HCMV-specific IgG in serum. Peripheral blood mononuclear cells were isolated from blood by Ficoll density gradient centrifugation. Bulk peripheral blood T-cell repertoires were additionally sequenced from unsorted PBMC for about 6 donors. Synthesis of cDNA was primed from the TCR beta constant segment and was followed by two consecutive PCR amplification steps. Sequencing of the libraries produced 2 x 150 bp reads on Illumina HiSeq 2000/2500, MiSeq or NextSeq. MIGEC was used to demultiplex reads and group reads by UMI, and MiTCR was used to assemble and quantify clonotypes. To remove erroneous sequences, TCR cDNA sequences were retained only when supported by two or more reads. Downstream repertoire analysis used the tcR package, and clonotypes were matched across fractions by CDR3 nucleotide sequence plus V segment. VDJmatch was used to annotate antigen specificity against VDJdb, with one amino acid substitution allowed in CDR3.

The TCR originated in a middle-aged man who received an inactivated influenza vaccine. Donor details come from another sample of the same person, matched by shared clones. The sequencing here drew on PBMCs from blood, taken on the day of vaccination.

The nucleotide sequence is given as TGTGCCAGCAGCCAGGGGACAGGGGTATTCAGAGAGACCCAGTACTTC. This codes for CASSQGTGVFRETQYF. This chain is built from TRBV7-8 and TRBJ2-5, and TRBD1 matches 10 of the central bases. In the germline V gene, CDR1 corresponds to SGHVS and CDR2 to FQNEAQ. V is pruned by 5 bases and J by 4 bases, leaving 10 bases of the junction without a gene match. Including cysteine and phenylalanine, the CDR3 has 16 amino acids. Kept here is only the CDR3 DNA, which spans 48 bases and is read in frame from base 1.